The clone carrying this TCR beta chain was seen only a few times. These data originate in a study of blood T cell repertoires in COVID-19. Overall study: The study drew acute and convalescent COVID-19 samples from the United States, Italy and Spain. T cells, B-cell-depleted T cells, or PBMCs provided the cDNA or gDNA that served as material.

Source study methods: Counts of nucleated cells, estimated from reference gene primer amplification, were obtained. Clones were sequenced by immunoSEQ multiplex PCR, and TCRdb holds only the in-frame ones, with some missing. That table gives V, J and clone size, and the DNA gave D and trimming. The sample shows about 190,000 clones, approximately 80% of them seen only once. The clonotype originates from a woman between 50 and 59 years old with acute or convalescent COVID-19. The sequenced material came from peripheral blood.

Here the CDR3 reads CASSHPGQTFYEQYF. CDR3 sequence (DNA): TGTGCCAGCAGCCACCCGGGACAGACCTTTTACGAGCAGTACTTC. The rearrangement links TRBV7-8 to TRBJ2-7; 7 bases line up with TRBD1. The germline V gene encodes CDR1 SGHVS and CDR2 FQNEAQ. The CDR3 has 15 amino acids. J lost 4 bases, V lost 5 bases, and 11 bases had no gene match.